The rows below give T cell receptor beta chains drawn from one sample of a study of CD8+ T cells in alopecia areata. Sequencing was performed with immunoSEQ multiplex PCR; in TCRdb, only in-frame clones are kept and a portion is missing. The table has around 180,000 clones, less than 65% seen once. The source material was CD4+ T cells sorted from blood, sampled at week 24, from a patient treated with tofacitinib. The receptors stem from a human donor with alopecia areata. Each CDR3 is given with its conserved first and last residue. The D gene is left open where the match is weak. Only part of the rows carry a size: once, few, many, or a class if the clone is expanded.

>TRBD1|TRBV30|once|TRBJ1-2
TGTGCCTGGAGAACCGCAGGGGGGGCTGGCTACACCTTC
CAWRTAGGAGYTF
>NA|TRBV20-1|NA|TRBJ1-3
TGCAGTGCTGCAGATGTAAACACCATATATTTT
CSAADVNTIYF
>TRBD2|TRBV25-1|NA|TRBJ2-5
TGTGCCAGCAGTGCGACGGGAGGGTCGGGAGAGACCCAGTACTTC
CASSATGGSGETQYF
>NA|TRBV25-1|NA|TRBJ2-4
TGTGCCAGCAGTGAATATTCTCAGGGAACGAACATTCAGTACTTC
CASSEYSQGTNIQYF
>NA|TRBV30|NA|TRBJ2-6
TGTGCCTGGAGTGTACTGGTCTCTGGGGCCAACGTCCTGACTTTC
CAWSVLVSGANVLTF
>NA|TRBV7-2|NA|TRBJ1-1
TGTGCCAGCAGCTTAAAGTCGAACACTGAAGCTTTCTTT
CASSLKSNTEAFF
>NA|TRBV19|NA|TRBJ2-1
TGTGCCACCAGGACAGACCGTAACAATGAGCAGTTCTTC
CATRTDRNNEQFF
>NA|TRBV7-9|NA|TRBJ1-6
TGTGCCAGCAGCTTAGTTGGAAGGTCGGGTTCACCCCTCCACTTT
CASSLVGRSGSPLHF
>NA|TRBV4-1|few|TRBJ1-6
TGCGCCAGCAGCCAAGCTGATCTAGGTTCACCCCTCCACTTT
CASSQADLGSPLHF
>TRBD1|TRBV29-1|NA|TRBJ2-3
TGCAGCGTTGATGGGACAGGGGGCACAGATACGCAGTATTTT
CSVDGTGGTDTQYF
>NA|TRBV6-1|few|TRBJ1-5
TGTGCCAGCAGCCCGGGACTCGGGGATCAGCCCCAGCATTTT
CASSPGLGDQPQHF
>NA|TRBV5-4|few|TRBJ2-3
TGTGCCAGCAGCCCGGAGAGACAGAGCACAGATACGCAGTATTTT
CASSPERQSTDTQYF
>NA|TRBV6-5|once|TRBJ2-7
TGTGCCAGCAGTTACTCGATGCCAGACGGCGTATACGAGCAGTACTTC
CASSYSMPDGVYEQYF
>TRBD1|TRBV7-2|once|TRBJ2-3
TGTGCCAGCAGCACTCAGGGACAGGTCCCGGGGGATACGCAGTATTTT
CASSTQGQVPGDTQYF
>NA|TRBV30|NA|TRBJ2-7
TGTGCCTGGAGTAAACCATCCCGAACCTACGAGCAGTACTTC
CAWSKPSRTYEQYF
>NA|TRBV6-5|NA|TRBJ1-4
TGTGCCAGCAGCACATTTCAGGGAAATATAAAAAAACTGTTTTTT
CASSTFQGNIKKLFF
>NA|TRBV2|NA|TRBJ1-1
TGTGCCAGCAGTGCCCAGGGCGTCAGCACTGAAGCTTTCTTT
CASSAQGVSTEAFF
>NA|TRBV29-1|NA|TRBJ1-2
TGCAGCGTTGACCTGACAGGACACTATGGCTACACCTTC
CSVDLTGHYGYTF